The entry below describes one TCR beta chain. This sample is drawn from a study of blood T cell repertoires in COVID-19. For the study at large: COVID-19 samples, acute and convalescent, were from the United States, Italy and Spain. T cells, B-cell-depleted T cells, or PBMCs provided the cDNA or gDNA that served as material.

Per the authors' pipeline: Cell counts per sample came from amplifying reference gene primers. Measured with immunoSEQ multiplex PCR; TCRdb has only the in-frame clones, and not every one. V, J and clone size were drawn from that table, and D and trimming were deduced from the DNA. The sample shows some 140,000 clones, 81% of them seen only once. CDR3 length equals 15 residues. Trimming removed 3 bases from V and 3 bases from J; junction bases left unmatched: 4. In germline, CDR1 is SGHRS, CDR2 YFSETQ. This rearrangement joins TRBV5-1 to TRBJ1-1; the match to TRBD1 covers 11 bases. Input material: peripheral blood. The origin of this receptor is a woman aged 55-69 years with active or convalescent COVID-19. CDR3 sequence (DNA): TGCGCCAGCAGCTCGGGACAGGGGGGCGACACTGAAGCTTTCTTT. It is translated as CASSSGQGGDTEAFF.